Listed below are T cell receptor beta chains from one sample, sequenced in a study of blood T cell repertoires in COVID-19. Some clones are missing from TCRdb's copy, which holds only in-frame ones; the method was immunoSEQ multiplex PCR. The repertoire holds about 270,000 clones, 88% seen once, with around 2.9% in the top ten. Sample: PBMCs or T cells enriched from blood (not recorded which). These receptors originate from a woman aged 45-65 years who had recovered from COVID-19. Both conserved end residues are part of each CDR3. Each record gives: V gene, D gene, clone size, J gene, CDR3 protein, CDR3 DNA. The D gene is left open where the match is weak. Some rows have no size entry. The others give once, few or many, or a class for an expanded clone.

TRBV29-1	-	-	TRBJ2-3	CSVKPGSGGTDTQYF	TGCAGCGTCAAGCCGGGCTCCGGGGGCACAGATACGCAGTATTTT
TRBV30	-	few	TRBJ1-5	CAWSRDSNQPQHF	TGTGCCTGGAGCCGGGATAGCAATCAGCCCCAGCATTTT
TRBV7-2	TRBD2	once	TRBJ2-5	CASSLGTSGEGETQYF	TGTGCCAGCAGCTTGGGGACTAGCGGAGAGGGGGAGACCCAGTACTTC
TRBV5-5	TRBD2	-	TRBJ2-7	CASSRIMTSGRVDSYEQYF	TGTGCCAGCAGCCGCATTATGACTAGCGGGAGGGTTGATTCCTACGAGCAGTACTTC
TRBV24-1	TRBD1	-	TRBJ1-5	CATSDRGGTGGEYSNQPQHF	TGTGCCACCAGTGATAGGGGGGGGACAGGGGGTGAGTATAGCAATCAGCCCCAGCATTTT
TRBV2	-	-	TRBJ2-5	CASRTQGGETQYF	TGTGCCAGCAGAACGCAGGGCGGAGAGACCCAGTACTTC
TRBV3-1/TRBV3-2	TRBD1	-	TRBJ2-7	CASSQVGQYYEQYF	TGTGCCAGCAGCCAAGTGGGACAGTACTACGAGCAGTACTTC
TRBV3-1/TRBV3-2	TRBD2	-	TRBJ2-2	CASSLAGVNTGELFF	TGTGCCAGCAGCCTAGCGGGAGTTAATACCGGGGAGCTGTTTTTT
TRBV10-3	TRBD2	-	TRBJ2-1	CATRTSGSYNEQFF	TGTGCCACTCGGACTAGCGGGAGTTACAATGAGCAGTTCTTC
TRBV5-1	-	-	TRBJ1-2	CASSLATGDYGYTF	TGCGCCAGCAGCTTGGCTACGGGGGACTATGGCTACACCTTC
TRBV6-2/TRBV6-3	-	-	TRBJ1-1	CASSYTRVELNTEAFF	TGTGCCAGCAGTTACACCCGGGTTGAACTGAACACTGAAGCTTTCTTT
TRBV24-1	TRBD1	once	TRBJ1-2	CATSENSGGKDYGYTF	TGTGCCACCAGTGAAAATTCAGGGGGCAAGGACTATGGCTACACCTTC
TRBV5-4	-	few	TRBJ2-1	CASSLQGPNEQFF	TGTGCCAGCAGCTTACAGGGTCCCAATGAGCAGTTCTTC
TRBV11-3	-	-	TRBJ2-1	CASSLVSGQTREQFF	TGTGCCAGCAGCTTAGTTAGCGGCCAAACCCGTGAGCAGTTCTTC
TRBV7-3	-	-	TRBJ1-5	CASSWGPSQPQHF	TGTGCCAGCAGCTGGGGGCCCAGTCAGCCCCAGCATTTT
TRBV18	TRBD1	-	TRBJ1-1	CASSPPVGTGGKAFF	TGTGCCAGCTCACCACCTGTCGGGACAGGGGGGAAAGCTTTCTTT
TRBV30	-	-	TRBJ1-5	CAWSSRGGQPQHF	TGTGCCTGGAGTTCCAGGGGTGGTCAGCCCCAGCATTTT
TRBV24-1	TRBD2	-	TRBJ2-1	CATSDPQIAGTNNEQFF	TGTGCCACCAGTGATCCCCAGATAGCGGGAACCAACAATGAGCAGTTCTTC
TRBV5-1	-	-	TRBJ1-4	CASSLGQSLEKLFF	TGCGCCAGCAGCTTGGGACAGAGTTTAGAAAAACTGTTTTTT
TRBV7-2	-	-	TRBJ2-3	CASSADYSTQYF	TGTGCCAGCAGCGCTGATTATAGTACGCAGTATTTT
TRBV18	-	-	TRBJ1-1	CASSPPSVNTEAFF	TGTGCCAGCTCACCACCGTCCGTGAACACTGAAGCTTTCTTT
TRBV7-9	-	-	TRBJ2-7	CASSFQAPEQYF	TGTGCCAGCAGCTTTCAGGCTCCCGAGCAGTACTTC
TRBV12-3/TRBV12-4	-	-	TRBJ2-1	CASSYYYNEQFF	TGTGCCAGCAGTTACTATTACAATGAGCAGTTCTTC
TRBV28	-	few	TRBJ2-1	CASSSPGGRRGNEQFF	TGTGCCAGCAGTTCCCCAGGTGGGAGGCGTGGGAATGAGCAGTTCTTC
TRBV5-1	-	-	TRBJ2-6	CASTMPSSGANVLTF	TGCGCCAGCACCATGCCCAGCTCTGGGGCCAACGTCCTGACTTTC
TRBV4-3	TRBD1	-	TRBJ1-2	CASSQQTGDYGYTF	TGCGCCAGCAGCCAACAGACAGGGGACTATGGCTACACCTTC
TRBV5-1	TRBD1	-	TRBJ1-1	CASSLDRGQGGNTEAFF	TGCGCCAGCAGCTTGGACAGGGGACAGGGTGGGAACACTGAAGCTTTCTTT
TRBV6-5	TRBD1	-	TRBJ2-4	CASSYSGGAGKNIQYF	TGTGCCAGCAGTTACTCAGGGGGCGCCGGCAAAAACATTCAGTACTTC
TRBV6-5	-	-	TRBJ2-5	CASHRGGNQETQYF	TGTGCCAGCCACCGGGGAGGTAACCAAGAGACCCAGTACTTC
TRBV28	TRBD1	-	TRBJ1-5	CASRPDRGPNSNQPQHF	TGTGCCAGCAGACCTGACAGGGGCCCCAATAGCAATCAGCCCCAGCATTTT
TRBV18	TRBD2	-	TRBJ2-7	CASSASSGSSEQYF	TGTGCCAGCTCAGCGTCGAGCGGGAGCTCGGAGCAGTACTTC
TRBV7-8	TRBD1	-	TRBJ1-5	CASSLQGQAFNQPQHF	TGTGCCAGCAGCTTACAAGGACAGGCGTTCAATCAGCCCCAGCATTTT
TRBV9	TRBD2	-	TRBJ2-3	CASSVEPSGSGTDTQYF	TGTGCCAGCAGCGTAGAACCTAGCGGGAGCGGCACAGATACGCAGTATTTT
TRBV5-4	TRBD2	-	TRBJ2-3	CASSPQAGSTDTQYF	TGTGCCAGCAGCCCGCAAGCGGGAAGCACAGATACGCAGTATTTT
TRBV11-2	-	-	TRBJ1-6	CASGQGYNSPLHF	TGTGCCAGCGGCCAGGGGTATAATTCACCCCTCCACTTT
TRBV4-3	TRBD1	-	TRBJ1-5	CASSQEDRGHQPQHF	TGCGCCAGCAGCCAAGAGGACAGGGGGCATCAGCCCCAGCATTTT
TRBV3-1/TRBV3-2	-	once	TRBJ2-1	CASSPPPGFRYNEQFF	TGTGCCAGCAGCCCCCCCCCAGGGTTTAGGTACAATGAGCAGTTCTTC
TRBV15	-	-	TRBJ1-4	CATSRDPGTAQKLFF	TGTGCCACCAGCAGAGACCCTGGCACAGCTCAAAAACTGTTTTTT
TRBV6-5	-	-	TRBJ1-1	CASSYGGGTEAFF	TGTGCCAGCAGTTACGGGGGGGGCACTGAAGCTTTCTTT
TRBV2	TRBD2	-	TRBJ2-7	CASSYGGVGQYF	TGTGCCAGCAGCTACGGGGGGGTCGGGCAGTACTTC
TRBV27	TRBD1	-	TRBJ2-6	CASSLRTGSSGANVLTF	TGTGCCAGCAGTTTAAGGACAGGGAGCTCTGGGGCCAACGTCCTGACTTTC
TRBV6-6	TRBD2	-	TRBJ2-7	CASSGTSGTYEQYF	TGTGCCAGCAGCGGGACTAGCGGAACCTACGAGCAGTACTTC
TRBV29-1	-	-	TRBJ1-1	CSVENRALNTEAFF	TGCAGCGTTGAAAACAGGGCCCTGAACACTGAAGCTTTCTTT
TRBV7-2	-	-	TRBJ2-3	CASSLMRETDTQYF	TGTGCCAGCAGCTTAATGCGGGAAACAGATACGCAGTATTTT